This paragraph reports one TCR beta chain. Its antigen is currently not known. It has no much larger one-base neighbor in the sample; base qualities were not kept. The sample belongs to a study of T cell repertoires in cytomegalovirus infection (dated by TCRdb to the late 2010s). A note on the overall study: The HLA type of each donor mattered for the analysis, because public TCR beta signatures pointed to carriage of CMV infection along with the matching HLA type.

General study outcomes and caveats: The ex vivo response was dominated by HLA-C-restricted CMV-specific TCR beta clonotypes, which also provided the single most frequent clonotype in two of eight donors. Carriers of CMV infection plus the relevant HLA type were discriminated by the cumulative frequency of public TCR beta family members in the study cohort and in an independent approximately 360-donor cohort.

V was cut back by 2 bases and J by 3 bases, leaving a gap of 18 bases between them. The CDR3 covers 16 residues, taking in both the cysteine and the phenylalanine. The only DNA kept is the CDR3, 48 bases in frame from the first base. CDR1 SGHKS and CDR2 YYEKEE are derived from the germline V gene (reference sequence). The sequencer listed for this sample is Illumina HiSeq 1500. TCRdb's own reprocessing of the public reads used fastp at Q25 and MiXCR and kept productive beta chains. Every entry covers one CDR3 protein and lists the most common genes and DNA from its rows. The sample includes some 320,000 distinct CDR3 sequences, with roughly 9.5% observed a single time. Of the sample, over 3.5% falls within the top ten clones.

Sequences were obtained from PBMCs. The V gene is TRBV5-5 and the J gene is TRBJ2-7; the D gene assignment is perhaps TRBD1 or TRBD2, with each matching 5 bases. The receptor comes from a human donor in good health (CMV status not recorded). Some clones in this sample may be carry-over from other donors' samples. CDR3 protein: CASSFSGDRRVYEQYF. Read as DNA, the sequence is TGTGCCAGCAGCTTCTCTGGGGACCGACGAGTCTACGAGCAGTACTTC.